The present entry profiles one T cell receptor (beta chain) with its context. The CDR3 runs 20 residues. Germline V gene lookup returns CDR1 SGDLS and CDR2 YYNGEE. Unmatched junction bases numbered 13, after V lost 2 bases and J lost 2 bases. This sample is drawn from a study of blood T cell repertoires in COVID-19. The wider study: Samples taken during acute and convalescent COVID-19 were collected in the United States, Italy and Spain.

Those enrolled, adults aged roughly 18 to 95 years, came from about two dozen US areas. Participant-given clinical history determined each cohort assignment. Donors of Cohort 3 who recovered were those that had two negative PCRs, clearance, or symptom resolution. The repertoire was sequenced with immunoSEQ multiplex PCR; TCRdb's copy has only in-frame clones and lacks some. The sample carries fewer than 400,000 clones, around 84% recorded once. The receptor comes from a man aged 25 to 40 who had recovered from COVID-19. Sample: PBMCs or T cells enriched from blood (not recorded which). This chain uses TRBV9 with TRBJ2-2; 12 bases align to TRBD2. The CDR3 protein is CASSVPTNWTSGTNTGELFF. The DNA for the CDR3 is TGTGCCAGCAGCGTCCCCACTAACTGGACTAGCGGGACCAACACCGGGGAGCTGTTTTTT.